This TCR beta chain was retrieved from a study of beta chain features in type 1 diabetes. Study in general: Examination of sorted cells across all samples involved around 98 million cells. Findings and limits, study-wide: A potential influence of HLA type upon TCRB rearrangement remained unresolved herein. Among all four CD4+ subsets, Type 1 diabetes patients had TCRB CDR3s that were moderately but significantly shorter. PCR might pick shorter templates more often, in the same way for patients and controls.

The authors reverse transcribed all of the isolated RNA, so sequencing captured expressed TCRB transcripts. Measured with immunoSEQ multiplex PCR; TCRdb has only the in-frame clones, and not every one. The table records around 500,000 clones, 9.5% to 12% of them present only once. The germline V gene has CDR1 MDHEN and CDR2 SYDVKM. V lost 5 bases to trimming and J lost 2 bases, with 6 bases between them. This CDR3 region has 12 residues. This clone has a handful of counts. Its target is not known. The chain employs TRBV28 and TRBJ1-2; D remains unclear. Material: naive CD4+ T cells from blood. This receptor was identified in a woman aged 18-30 years in good health. For the CDR3, the DNA is TGTGCCAGCAGTCCAGGAAACTATGGCTACACCTTC. Translated, it gives CASSPGNYGYTF.